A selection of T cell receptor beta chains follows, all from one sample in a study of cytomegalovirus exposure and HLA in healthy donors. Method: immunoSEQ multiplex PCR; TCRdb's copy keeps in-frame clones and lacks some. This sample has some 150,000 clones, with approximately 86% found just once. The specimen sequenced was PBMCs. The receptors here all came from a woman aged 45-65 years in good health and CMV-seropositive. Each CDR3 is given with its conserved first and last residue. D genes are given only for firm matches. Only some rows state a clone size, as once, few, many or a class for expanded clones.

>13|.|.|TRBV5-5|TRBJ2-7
TGTGCCAGCAGCTTGGTACAGTCCTACGAGCAGTACTTC
CASSLVQSYEQYF
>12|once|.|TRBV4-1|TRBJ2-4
TGCGCCAGCAGCCCCCCGTCGGGCATTCAGTACTTC
CASSPPSGIQYF
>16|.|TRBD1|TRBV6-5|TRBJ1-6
TGTGCCAGCAGTTTCGGACAGGGGGATTATAATTCACCCCTCCACTTT
CASSFGQGDYNSPLHF
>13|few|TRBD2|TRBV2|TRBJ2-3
TGTGCCAGCTCCGGACTAGCGTCAGATACGCAGTATTTT
CASSGLASDTQYF
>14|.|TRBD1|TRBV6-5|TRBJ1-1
TGTGCCAGCAGCCAGACAGGGGGGAGTACTGAAGCTTTCTTT
CASSQTGGSTEAFF
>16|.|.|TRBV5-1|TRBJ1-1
TGCGCCAGCAGCCCGGATGTAATGACAGATTACACTGAAGCTTTCTTT
CASSPDVMTDYTEAFF
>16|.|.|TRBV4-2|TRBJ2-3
TGTGCCAGCAGCCAAGATGTGGTAGCGGACACAGATACGCAGTATTTT
CASSQDVVADTDTQYF
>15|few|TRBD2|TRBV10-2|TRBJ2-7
TGCGCCAGCAGTGATAATAGCGGGGGTATTTACGAGCAGTACTTC
CASSDNSGGIYEQYF
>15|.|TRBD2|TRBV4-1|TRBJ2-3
TGCGCCAGCAGCCGGTCGGGACTAGCGGGGGCTACGCAGTATTTT
CASSRSGLAGATQYF
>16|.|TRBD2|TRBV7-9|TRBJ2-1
TGTGCCAGCAGCTTAATAGGGGTGGGACTAGTCATAGAGCAGTTCTTC
CASSLIGVGLVIEQFF
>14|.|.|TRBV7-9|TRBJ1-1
TGTGCCAGCAGCTCACCAGGGATGAACACTGAAGCTTTCTTT
CASSSPGMNTEAFF
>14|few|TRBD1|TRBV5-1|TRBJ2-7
TGCGCCAGCGCCCGGGACAGGGTTGGGCACGAGCAGTACTTC
CASARDRVGHEQYF
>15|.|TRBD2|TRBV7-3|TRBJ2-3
TGTGCCAGCAGCTTAGGCGGGGGATTCACAGATACGCAGTATTTT
CASSLGGGFTDTQYF
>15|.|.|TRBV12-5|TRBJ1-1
TGTGCTAGTGGTTTGGCACCCAGGGTTGGTACTGAAGCTTTCTTT
CASGLAPRVGTEAFF
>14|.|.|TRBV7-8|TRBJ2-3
TGTGCCAGCAGCTTTTTAGCGGGCACAGATACGCAGTATTTT
CASSFLAGTDTQYF
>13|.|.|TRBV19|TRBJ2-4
TGTGCCAGTAGTATATCGCGGGGTAACATTCAGTACTTC
CASSISRGNIQYF
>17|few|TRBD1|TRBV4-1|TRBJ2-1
TGCGCCAGCAGCCAAGAGACAGGGCCAGGCTCCTACAATGAGCAGTTCTTC
CASSQETGPGSYNEQFF
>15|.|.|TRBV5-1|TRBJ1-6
TGCGCCAGCAGCCTGACACTTGACAGTAGTTCACCCCTCCACTTT
CASSLTLDSSSPLHF
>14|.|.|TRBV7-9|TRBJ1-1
TGTGCCAGCAGCTACTTAGTAGATCGGACTGAAGCTTTCTTT
CASSYLVDRTEAFF
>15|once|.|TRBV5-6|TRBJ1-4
TGTGCCAGCAGCTTGGAACGGGGGAGAAGCGAAAAACTGTTTTTT
CASSLERGRSEKLFF
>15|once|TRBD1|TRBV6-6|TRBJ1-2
TGTGCCAGCAGGGGGCTATGGGACAGGAACTTTGGCTACACCTTC
CASRGLWDRNFGYTF
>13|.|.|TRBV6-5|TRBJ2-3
TGTGCCAGCAGCCGTCGGGGGACAGATACGCAGTATTTT
CASSRRGTDTQYF
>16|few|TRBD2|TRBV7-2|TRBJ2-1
TGTGCCAGCAGCTTAGCGCAGAGCGGGGGGGCCCATGAGCAGTTCTTC
CASSLAQSGGAHEQFF
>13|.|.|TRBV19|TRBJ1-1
TGTGCCAGTACCCCCCGACAGAACACTGAAGCTTTCTTT
CASTPRQNTEAFF
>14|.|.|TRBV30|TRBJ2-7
TGTGCCTGGAGTGTGACAGGTTGGGGCTACGAGCAGTACTTC
CAWSVTGWGYEQYF
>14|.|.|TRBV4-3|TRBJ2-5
TGCGCCAGCAGCCAAGATCAGGCAGGCAAGACCCAGTACTTC
CASSQDQAGKTQYF
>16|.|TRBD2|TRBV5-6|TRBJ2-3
TGTGCCAGCAGCCTCAGGAAGGCGGGGGGCACAGATACGCAGTATTTT
CASSLRKAGGTDTQYF
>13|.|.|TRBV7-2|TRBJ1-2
TGTGCCAGCAGCTTGGGGGCACAGTATGGCTACACCTTC
CASSLGAQYGYTF
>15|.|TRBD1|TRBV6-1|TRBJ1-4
TGTGCCAGCAGTGAAGGTCAGGGGGTTTGGGAAAGGCTGTTTTTT
CASSEGQGVWERLFF
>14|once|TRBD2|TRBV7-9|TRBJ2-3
TGTGCCAGCACCGGACTAGCGGGGACCGATACGCAGTATTTT
CASTGLAGTDTQYF
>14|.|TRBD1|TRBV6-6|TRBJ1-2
TGTGCCAGCAGTTATCAGACAGGGGGCGGTGGCTACACCTTC
CASSYQTGGGGYTF
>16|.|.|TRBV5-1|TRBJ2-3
TGCGCCAGCAGCCGCGATGACAGCGCTAGCACAGATACGCAGTATTTT
CASSRDDSASTDTQYF
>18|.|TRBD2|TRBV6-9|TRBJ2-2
TGTGCCAGCAGTTATTATCCTAGCGGGGGGGACTACACCGGGGAGCTGTTTTTT
CASSYYPSGGDYTGELFF
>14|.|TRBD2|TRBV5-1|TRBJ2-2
TGCGCCAGCACCTCCGGGACTACCACCGGGGAGCTGTTTTTT
CASTSGTTTGELFF
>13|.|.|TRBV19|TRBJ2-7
TGTGCCAGTAGTTCTAGATCGGCGGAAGAGCAGTACTTC
CASSSRSAEEQYF
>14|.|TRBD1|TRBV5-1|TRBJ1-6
TGCGTCAGCAGAGAGGGGGCTGAGAATTCACCCCTCCACTTT
CVSREGAENSPLHF
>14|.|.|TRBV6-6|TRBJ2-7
TGTGCCAGCAGTTCGGCGGGCCGAACGTCCGAGCAGTACTTC
CASSSAGRTSEQYF
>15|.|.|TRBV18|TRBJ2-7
TGTGCCAGCACGACGGGAATCAAAGGTGCCTACGAGCAGTACTTC
CASTTGIKGAYEQYF
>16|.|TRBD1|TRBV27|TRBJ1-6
TGTGCCAGCAAGCCCTTGGAACAGGGGCGGAATTCACCCCTCCACTTT
CASKPLEQGRNSPLHF
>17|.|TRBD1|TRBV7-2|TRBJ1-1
TGTGCCAGCAGCTTAAGGACAGGGGTGAGCATGAACACTGAAGCTTTCTTT
CASSLRTGVSMNTEAFF
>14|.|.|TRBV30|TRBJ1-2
TGTGCCCTAATCATCAACAGGGCGTACTATGGCTACACCTTC
CALIINRAYYGYTF
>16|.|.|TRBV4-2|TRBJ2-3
TGTGCCAGCAGCCAAGGGGGCACGATAACCACAGATACGCAGTATTTT
CASSQGGTITTDTQYF
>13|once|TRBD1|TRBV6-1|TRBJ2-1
TGTGCCAGCGCCGACAGGGCCCACAATGAGCAGTTCTTC
CASADRAHNEQFF
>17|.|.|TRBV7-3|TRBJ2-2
TGTGCCAGCAGCAGACAAGGCCGGGATTATAACACCGGGGAGCTGTTTTTT
CASSRQGRDYNTGELFF
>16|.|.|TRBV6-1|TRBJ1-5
TGTGCCAGCAGTGAAGCGCCGTTACAGGGAGTTCAGCCCCAGCATTTT
CASSEAPLQGVQPQHF
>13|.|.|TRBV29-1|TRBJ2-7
TGCAGCGTAGGTGGGGGGATCTCCTACGAGCAGTACTTC
CSVGGGISYEQYF
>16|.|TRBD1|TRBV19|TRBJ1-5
TGTGCCAGTAGCCCGCGGGACAGGGGATCAGGGCAGCCCCAGCATTTT
CASSPRDRGSGQPQHF
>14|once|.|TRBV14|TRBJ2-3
TGTGCCAGCAGCCAGTTCCAAAGCACAGATACGCAGTATTTT
CASSQFQSTDTQYF
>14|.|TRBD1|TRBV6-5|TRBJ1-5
TGTGCCAGCAGTTCCCGGGACAGGGGCCAGCCCCAGCATTTT
CASSSRDRGQPQHF
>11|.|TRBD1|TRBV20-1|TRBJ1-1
TGCAGTGCGGCGACAGGGCTTGAAGCTTTCTTT
CSAATGLEAFF
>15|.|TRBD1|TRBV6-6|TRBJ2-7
TGTGCCAGCAGTACAGGACAGGGGCTATCCTACGAGCAGTACTTC
CASSTGQGLSYEQYF
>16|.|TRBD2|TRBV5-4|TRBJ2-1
TGTGCCAGCAGCTTGTTACGCGGGGGGGAATACAATGAGCAGTTCTTC
CASSLLRGGEYNEQFF
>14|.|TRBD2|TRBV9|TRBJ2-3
TGTGCCAGCTCCGGCGGGGGGCTCACAGATACGCAGTATTTT
CASSGGGLTDTQYF
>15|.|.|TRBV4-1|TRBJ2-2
TGCGCCAGCAGCCCACTGACAGGTGGTACCGGGGAGCTGTTTTTT
CASSPLTGGTGELFF